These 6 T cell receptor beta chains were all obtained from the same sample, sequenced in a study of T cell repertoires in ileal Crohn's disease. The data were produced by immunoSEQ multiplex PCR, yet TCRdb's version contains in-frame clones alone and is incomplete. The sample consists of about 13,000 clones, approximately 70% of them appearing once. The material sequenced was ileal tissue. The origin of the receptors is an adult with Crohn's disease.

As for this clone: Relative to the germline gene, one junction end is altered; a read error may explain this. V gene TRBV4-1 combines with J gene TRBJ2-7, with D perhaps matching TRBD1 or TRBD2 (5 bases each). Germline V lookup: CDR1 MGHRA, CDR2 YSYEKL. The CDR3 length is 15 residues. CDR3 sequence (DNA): TGTGCCAGCAGCCAGGACGCCGGGGCGAGCTACGAGCAGTACTTC. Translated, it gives CASSQDAGASYEQYF.

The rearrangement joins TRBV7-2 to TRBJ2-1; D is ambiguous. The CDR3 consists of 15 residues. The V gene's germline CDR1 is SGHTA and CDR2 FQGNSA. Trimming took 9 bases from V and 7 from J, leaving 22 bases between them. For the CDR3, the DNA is TGTGCCAGTATCTCTTCCCGGGCCTTTACAAATGAGCAGTTCTTC. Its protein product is CASISSRAFTNEQFF.

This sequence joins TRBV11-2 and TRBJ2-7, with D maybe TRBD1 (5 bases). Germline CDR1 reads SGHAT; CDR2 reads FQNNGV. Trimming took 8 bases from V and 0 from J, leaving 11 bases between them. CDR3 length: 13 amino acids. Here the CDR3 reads CASDSGISYEQYF. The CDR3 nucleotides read TGTGCCAGCGACAGTGGCATCTCCTACGAGCAGTACTTC.

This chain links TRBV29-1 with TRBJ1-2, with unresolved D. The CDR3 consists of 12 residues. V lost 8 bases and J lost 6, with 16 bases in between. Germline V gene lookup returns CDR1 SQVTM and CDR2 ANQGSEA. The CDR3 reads CSLAEGPDGYTF. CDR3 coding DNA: TGCAGCCTCGCGGAGGGTCCCGATGGCTACACCTTC.

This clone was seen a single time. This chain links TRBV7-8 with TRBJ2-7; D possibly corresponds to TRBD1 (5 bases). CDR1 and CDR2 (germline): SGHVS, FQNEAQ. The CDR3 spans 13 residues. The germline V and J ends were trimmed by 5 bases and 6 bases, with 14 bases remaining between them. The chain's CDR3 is CASSNRQTSEQYF. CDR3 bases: TGTGCCAGCAGCAACCGACAGACCTCCGAGCAGTACTTC.

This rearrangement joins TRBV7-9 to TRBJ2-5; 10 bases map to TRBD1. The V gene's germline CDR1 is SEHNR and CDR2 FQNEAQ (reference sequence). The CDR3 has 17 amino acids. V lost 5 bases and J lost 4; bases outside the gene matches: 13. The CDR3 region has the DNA TGTGCCAGCAGCACCATCGGGGGGACAGGGGTCCGAGAGACCCAGTACTTC. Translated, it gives CASSTIGGTGVRETQYF.